The next 6 T cell receptor beta chains were all read from a single sample in a study of T cell changes during pregnancy in multiple sclerosis. Assay: immunoSEQ multiplex PCR; the TCRdb copy retains only in-frame clones and omits some. The table has some 90,000 clones, about 92% seen once. The sample here was peripheral blood, taken in the first trimester of pregnancy. The origin of the receptors is a female donor with multiple sclerosis, enrolled in a pregnancy study.

The chain is built from TRBV19 and TRBJ1-5; possible D gene TRBD1, 6 bases. Germline V gene data show CDR1 as LNHDA and CDR2 as SQIVND (reference sequence). V gave up 6 bases and J gave up 7 bases, with 10 bases separating them. The CDR3 is made up of 12 amino acids. In DNA form, the CDR3 reads TGTGCCAGTAGGGCAGGGGACCAGCCCCAGCATTTT. This codes for CASRAGDQPQHF.

The chain is built from TRBV19 and TRBJ1-2; 7 bases are a match to TRBD1. This CDR3 contains 16 residues. V was pared by 0 bases and J by 7 bases, with 11 bases of the junction left unmatched. Germline-derived CDR1 and CDR2 are LNHDA and SQIVND (reference sequence). The CDR3 DNA is TGTGCCAGTAGTATAGATAAGAGACAGGGCTTCCGTGGCTACACCTTC. Translating gives CASSIDKRQGFRGYTF.

The rearrangement uses TRBV30 and TRBJ2-7; 9 bases fit TRBD1. The ends lost 1 base at V and 2 bases at J; junction bases unmatched: 6. The V gene's germline CDR1 is GTSNPN and CDR2 SVGIG (reference sequence). This CDR3 has 15 amino acids. The CDR3 region has the DNA TGTGCCTGGAGTGCCGGGACAGGGTTGCCCTACGAGCAGTACTTC. Residues: CAWSAGTGLPYEQYF.

The chain has TRBV30 and TRBJ2-3; D is unresolved. CDR1 and CDR2 (germline): GTSNPN, SVGIG (reference sequence). Trimming shortened V by 1 base and J by 6 bases, and 8 bases separated the two germline ends. The CDR3 is made up of 12 amino acids. The CDR3 DNA sequence: TGTGCCTGGAGTGCAATTTTGGATACGCAGTATTTT. It is translated as CAWSAILDTQYF.

The chain uses TRBV9 and TRBJ1-4; 7 nucleotides match TRBD1. Trimming at V came to 4 bases and at J to 6 bases, leaving 9 bases not matched to a gene. The germline CDR1 and CDR2 sequences are SGDLS and YYNGEE. This CDR3 comprises 15 residues. CDR3 in DNA: TGTGCCAGCAGCCCCCGACAGGGTTTCGATGAAAAACTGTTTTTT. It translates to CASSPRQGFDEKLFF. The full variable domain, rest sourced from reference TRBV9 and TRBJ1-4, is DSGVTQTPKHLITATGQRVTLRCSPRSGDLSVYWYQQSLDQGLQFLIQYYNGEERAKGNILERFSAQQFPDLHSELNLSSLELGDSALYFCASSPRQGFDEKLFFGSGTQLSVL.

As to this clone: Germline is not matched at one junction end, which may reflect a read error. The rearrangement joins TRBV2 to TRBJ2-7; TRBD2 matches 11 bases. Germline CDR1 and CDR2: SNHLY and FYNNEI. There are 13 residues in the CDR3. In DNA form, the CDR3 reads TGTGCCAGCAGCCCGGGGACTAGCGGAAGGGGTGAATTC. Its protein is CASSPGTSGRGEF. The full variable domain, its missing parts supplied by reference TRBV2 and TRBJ2-7, is EPEVTQTPSHQVTQMGQEVILRCVPISNHLYFYWYRQILGQKVEFLVSFYNNEISEKSEIFDDQFSVERPDGSNFTLKIRSTKLEDSAMYFCASSPGTSGRGEFGPGTRLTVT.